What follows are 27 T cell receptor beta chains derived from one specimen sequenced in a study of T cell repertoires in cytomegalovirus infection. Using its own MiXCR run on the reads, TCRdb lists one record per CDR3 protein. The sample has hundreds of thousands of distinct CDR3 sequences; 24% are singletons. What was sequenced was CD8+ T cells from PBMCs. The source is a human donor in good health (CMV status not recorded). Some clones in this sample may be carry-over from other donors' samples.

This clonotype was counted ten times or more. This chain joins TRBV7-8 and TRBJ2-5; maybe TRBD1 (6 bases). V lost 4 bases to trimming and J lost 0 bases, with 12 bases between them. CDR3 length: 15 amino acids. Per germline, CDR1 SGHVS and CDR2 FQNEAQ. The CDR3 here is CASSSRTAYQETQYF. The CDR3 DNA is TGTGCCAGCAGCTCCCGGACAGCCTACCAAGAGACCCAGTACTTC.

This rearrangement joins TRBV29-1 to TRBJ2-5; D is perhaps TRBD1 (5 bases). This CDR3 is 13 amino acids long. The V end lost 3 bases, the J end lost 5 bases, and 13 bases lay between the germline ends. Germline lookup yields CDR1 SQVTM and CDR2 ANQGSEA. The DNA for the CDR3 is TGCAGCGTTGATATAGGGGATTGGGAGACCCAGTACTTC. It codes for CSVDIGDWETQYF.

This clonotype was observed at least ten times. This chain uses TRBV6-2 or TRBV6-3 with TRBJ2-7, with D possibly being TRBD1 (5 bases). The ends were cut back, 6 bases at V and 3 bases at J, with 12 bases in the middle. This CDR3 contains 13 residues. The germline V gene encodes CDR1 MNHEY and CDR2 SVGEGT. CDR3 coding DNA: TGTGCCAGCAGCCCCAGACAGTTCTACGAGCAGTACGTC. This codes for CASSPRQFYEQYV.

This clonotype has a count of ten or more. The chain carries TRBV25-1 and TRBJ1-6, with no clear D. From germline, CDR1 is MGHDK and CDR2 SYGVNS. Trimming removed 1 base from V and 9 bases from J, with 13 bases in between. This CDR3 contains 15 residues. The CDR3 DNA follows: TGTGCCAGCAGTGAATTTTGGGCGGCGGCTTCACCCCTCCACTTT. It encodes CASSEFWAAASPLHF.

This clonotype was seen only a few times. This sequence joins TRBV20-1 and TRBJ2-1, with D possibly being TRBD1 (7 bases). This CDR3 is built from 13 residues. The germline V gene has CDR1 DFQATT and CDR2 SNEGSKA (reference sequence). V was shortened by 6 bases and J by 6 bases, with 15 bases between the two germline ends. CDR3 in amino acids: CSAAGQMINEQFF. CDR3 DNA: TGCAGTGCCGCGGGACAGATGATCAATGAGCAGTTCTTC.

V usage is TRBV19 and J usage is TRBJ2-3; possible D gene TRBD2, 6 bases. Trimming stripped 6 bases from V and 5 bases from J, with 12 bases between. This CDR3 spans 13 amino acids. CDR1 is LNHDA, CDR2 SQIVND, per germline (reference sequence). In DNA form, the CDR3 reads TGTGCCAGTAGACTAGCAGGTGTAGATACGCAGTATTTT. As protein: CASRLAGVDTQYF.

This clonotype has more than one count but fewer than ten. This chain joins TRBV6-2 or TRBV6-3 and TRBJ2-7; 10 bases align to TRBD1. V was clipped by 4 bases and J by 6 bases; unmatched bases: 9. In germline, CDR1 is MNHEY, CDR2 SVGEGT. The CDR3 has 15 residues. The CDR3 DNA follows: TGTGCCAGCAGTTCCCCGGGACAGGGGATTCCCGAGCAGTACGTC. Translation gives CASSSPGQGIPEQYV.

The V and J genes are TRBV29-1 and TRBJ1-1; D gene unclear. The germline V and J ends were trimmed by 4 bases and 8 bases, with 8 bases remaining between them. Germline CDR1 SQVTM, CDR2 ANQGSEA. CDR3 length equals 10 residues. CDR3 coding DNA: TGCAGCGTTGTTGTGACAGAAGCTTTCTTT. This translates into CSVVVTEAFF.

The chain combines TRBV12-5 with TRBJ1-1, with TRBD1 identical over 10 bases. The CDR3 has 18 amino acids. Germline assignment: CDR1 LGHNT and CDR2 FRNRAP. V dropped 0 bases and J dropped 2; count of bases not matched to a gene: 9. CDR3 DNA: TGTGCTAGTGGTTTGGTACTCCAGGACAGGGGGGTTAACACTGAAGCTTTCTTT. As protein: CASGLVLQDRGVNTEAFF.

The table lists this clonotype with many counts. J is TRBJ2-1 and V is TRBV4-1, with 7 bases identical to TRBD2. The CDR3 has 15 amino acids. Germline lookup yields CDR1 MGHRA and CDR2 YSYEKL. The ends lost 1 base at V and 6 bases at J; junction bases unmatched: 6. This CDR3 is CASSQGTPGGNEQFF. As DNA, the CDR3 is TGCGCCAGCAGCCAAGGCACACCGGGAGGCAATGAGCAGTTCTTC.

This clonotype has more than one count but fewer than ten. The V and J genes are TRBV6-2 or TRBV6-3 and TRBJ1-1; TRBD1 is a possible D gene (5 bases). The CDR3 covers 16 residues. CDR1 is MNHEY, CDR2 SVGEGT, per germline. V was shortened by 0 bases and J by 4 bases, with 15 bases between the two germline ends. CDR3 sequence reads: CASSYSLTGGITEAFF. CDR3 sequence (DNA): TGTGCCAGCAGTTACTCGCTCACTGGGGGTATCACTGAAGCTTTCTTT.

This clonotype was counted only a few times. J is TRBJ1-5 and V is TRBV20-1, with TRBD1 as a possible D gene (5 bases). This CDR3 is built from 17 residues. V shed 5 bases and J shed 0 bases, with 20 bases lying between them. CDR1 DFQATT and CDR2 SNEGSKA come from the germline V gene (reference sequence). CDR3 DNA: TGCAGTGCTCGTAGGGGCCCGTCGCAATATAGCAATCAGCCCCAGCATTTT. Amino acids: CSARRGPSQYSNQPQHF.

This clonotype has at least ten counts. CDR3 sequence (DNA): TGTGCCATCAGTGAGGTCGGAACCCTTGGGTCCGGGGAGCTGTTTTTT. The encoded protein is CAISEVGTLGSGELFF. The chain carries TRBV10-3 and TRBJ2-2; D uncertain. Germline CDR1 reads ENHRY; CDR2 reads SYGVKD. This CDR3 contains 16 residues. V dropped 2 bases and J dropped 6 bases, with 16 bases sitting between them.

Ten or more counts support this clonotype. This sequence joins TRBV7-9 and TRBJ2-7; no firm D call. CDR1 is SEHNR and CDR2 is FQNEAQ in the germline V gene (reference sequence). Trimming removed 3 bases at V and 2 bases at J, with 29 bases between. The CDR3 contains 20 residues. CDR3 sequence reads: CASSFISPVQTFPRAYEQYF. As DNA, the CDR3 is TGTGCCAGCAGCTTTATCTCGCCCGTCCAAACGTTCCCAAGAGCCTACGAGCAGTACTTC.

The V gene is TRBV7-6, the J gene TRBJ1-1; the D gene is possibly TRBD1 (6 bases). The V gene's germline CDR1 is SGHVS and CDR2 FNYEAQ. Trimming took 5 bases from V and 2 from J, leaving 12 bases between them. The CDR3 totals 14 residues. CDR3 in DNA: TGTGCCAGCAGCCCGACAGGTTTCAACACTGAAGCTTTCTTT. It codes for CASSPTGFNTEAFF.

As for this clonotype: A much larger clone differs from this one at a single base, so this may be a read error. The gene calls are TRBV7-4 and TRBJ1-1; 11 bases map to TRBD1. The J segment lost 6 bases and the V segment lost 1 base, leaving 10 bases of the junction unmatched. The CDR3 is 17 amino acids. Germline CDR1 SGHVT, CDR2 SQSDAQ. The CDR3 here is CASSLVFGQGAHAEAFF. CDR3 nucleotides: TGTGCCAGCAGCTTAGTGTTTGGACAGGGGGCGCACGCTGAAGCTTTCTTT.

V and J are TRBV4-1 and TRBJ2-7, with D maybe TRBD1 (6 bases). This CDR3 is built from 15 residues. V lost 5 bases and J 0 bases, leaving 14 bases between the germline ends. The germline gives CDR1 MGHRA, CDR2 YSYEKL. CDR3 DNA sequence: TGCGCCAGCAGCTACCGGACAGTGAGCTCCTACGAGCAGTACTTC. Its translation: CASSYRTVSSYEQYF.

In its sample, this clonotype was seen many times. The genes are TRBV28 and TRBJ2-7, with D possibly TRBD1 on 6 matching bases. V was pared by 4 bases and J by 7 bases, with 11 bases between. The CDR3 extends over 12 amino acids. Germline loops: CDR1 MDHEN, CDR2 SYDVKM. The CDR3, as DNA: TGTGCCAGCAGTTCGACCGACAGGGAGCAGTACGTC. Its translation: CASSSTDREQYV.

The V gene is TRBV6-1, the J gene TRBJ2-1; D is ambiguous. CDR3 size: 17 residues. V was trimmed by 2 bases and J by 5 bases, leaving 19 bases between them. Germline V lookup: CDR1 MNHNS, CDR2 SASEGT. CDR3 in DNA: TGTGCCAGCAGTGAACTGTGGTACTCAATCGGGCACAATGAGCAGTTCTTC. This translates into CASSELWYSIGHNEQFF.

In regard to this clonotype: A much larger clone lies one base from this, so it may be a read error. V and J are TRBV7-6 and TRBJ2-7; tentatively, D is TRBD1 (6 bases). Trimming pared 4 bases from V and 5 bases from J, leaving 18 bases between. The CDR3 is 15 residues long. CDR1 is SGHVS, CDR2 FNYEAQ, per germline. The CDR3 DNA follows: TGTGCCAGCAGCTCCTTGGCAGGGGAATTGAACGAGCAGTACTTC. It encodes CASSSLAGELNEQYF.

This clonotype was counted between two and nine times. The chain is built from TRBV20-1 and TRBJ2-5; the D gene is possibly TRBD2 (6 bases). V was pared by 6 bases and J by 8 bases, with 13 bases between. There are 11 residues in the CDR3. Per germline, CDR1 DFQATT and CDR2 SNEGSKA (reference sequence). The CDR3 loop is CSASTSFTQYF. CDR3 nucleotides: TGCAGTGCCTCGACTAGTTTTACCCAGTACTTC.

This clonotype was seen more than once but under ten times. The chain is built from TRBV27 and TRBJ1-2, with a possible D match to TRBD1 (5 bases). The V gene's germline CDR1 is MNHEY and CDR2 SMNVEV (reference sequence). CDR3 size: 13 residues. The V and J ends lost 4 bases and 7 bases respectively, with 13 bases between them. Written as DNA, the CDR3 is TGTGCCAGCAGTTCGACAGCCGGGGGTGGCTACACCTTC. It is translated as CASSSTAGGGYTF.

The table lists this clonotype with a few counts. CDR3 bases: TGTGCCAGCGTGCCGGGACAGGGGATGGAGACCCAGTACTTC. This translates into CASVPGQGMETQYF. The chain is built from TRBV28 and TRBJ2-5; 10 nucleotides agree with TRBD1. The V and J ends lost 8 bases and 5 bases, in that order; junction bases with no gene match: 8. Germline values: CDR1 MDHEN, CDR2 SYDVKM. This CDR3 region has 14 residues. The full variable domain, completed using reference TRBV28 and TRBJ2-5, is DVKVTQSSRYLVKRTGEKVFLECVQDMDHENMFWYRQDPGLGLRLIYFSYDVKMKEKGDIPEGYSVSREKKERFSLILESASTNQTSMYLCASVPGQGMETQYFGPGTRLLVL.

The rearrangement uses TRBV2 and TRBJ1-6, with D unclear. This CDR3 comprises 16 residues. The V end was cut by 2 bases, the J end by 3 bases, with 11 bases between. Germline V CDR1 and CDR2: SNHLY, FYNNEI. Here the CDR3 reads CASSETRADYNSPLHF. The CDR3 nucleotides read TGTGCCAGCAGTGAAACACGGGCGGACTATAATTCACCCCTCCACTTT.

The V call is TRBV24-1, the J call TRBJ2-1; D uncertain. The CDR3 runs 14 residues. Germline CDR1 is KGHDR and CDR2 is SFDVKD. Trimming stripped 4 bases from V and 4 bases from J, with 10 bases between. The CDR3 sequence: CATSERTEYNEQFF. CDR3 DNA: TGTGCCACCAGTGAGAGAACCGAGTACAATGAGCAGTTCTTC.

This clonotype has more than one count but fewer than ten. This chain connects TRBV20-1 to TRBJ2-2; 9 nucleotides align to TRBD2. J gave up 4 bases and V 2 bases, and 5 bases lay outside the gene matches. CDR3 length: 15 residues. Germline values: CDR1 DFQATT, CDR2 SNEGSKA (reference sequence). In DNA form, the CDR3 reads TGCAGTGCTAGACCCCTAGCGGGGAGCACCGGGGAGCTGTTTTTT. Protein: CSARPLAGSTGELFF.

Written as DNA, the CDR3 is TGTGCCAGCAGTCTGGTTAAGGCTAGCGGGGGCCGGAGCTCCTACAATGAGCAGTTCTTC. Translated: CASSLVKASGGRSSYNEQFF. J is TRBJ2-1 and V is TRBV28; TRBD2 agrees at 10 bases. V shed 5 bases and J 0 bases; nucleotides not matched to a gene: 16. This CDR3 contains 20 residues. Per germline, CDR1 MDHEN and CDR2 SYDVKM. Based on the CDR3 plus reference TRBV28 and TRBJ2-1, the full variable domain is DVKVTQSSRYLVKRTGEKVFLECVQDMDHENMFWYRQDPGLGLRLIYFSYDVKMKEKGDIPEGYSVSREKKERFSLILESASTNQTSMYLCASSLVKASGGRSSYNEQFFGPGTRLTVL.